One and the same sample provided the 26 T cell receptor beta chains below, sequenced in a study of control samples from healthy donors and cancer patients. Using immunoSEQ multiplex PCR, the repertoire was profiled, and TCRdb retains in-frame clones only, with some absent. The sample includes 98,000 or so clones, almost 85% of them seen just once. Sequences were obtained from blood. These receptor sequences come from a man aged 55 to 70 in good health.

V is TRBV2 and J is TRBJ1-1, with TRBD1 matching over 8 bases. This CDR3 spans 13 amino acids. Germline loops: CDR1 SNHLY, CDR2 FYNNEI. J gave up 7 bases and V 6 bases, and 7 bases lay outside the gene matches. The CDR3 region is CASRQGGGIEAFF. The CDR3 DNA follows: TGTGCCAGCAGACAGGGGGGGGGCATTGAAGCTTTCTTT. Looking up the rest from reference TRBV2 and TRBJ1-1 gives the full variable domain: EPEVTQTPSHQVTQMGQEVILRCVPISNHLYFYWYRQILGQKVEFLVSFYNNEISEKSEIFDDQFSVERPDGSNFTLKIRSTKLEDSAMYFCASRQGGGIEAFFGQGTRLTVV.

The genes are TRBV4-1 and TRBJ2-7; D unresolved. V was trimmed by 4 bases and J by 7 bases, leaving 14 bases between them. From germline, CDR1 is MGHRA and CDR2 YSYEKL. This CDR3 is 13 amino acids long. The chain's CDR3 is CASSPDTAREQYF. In nucleotides, the CDR3 is TGCGCCAGCAGCCCTGACACGGCTCGGGAGCAGTACTTC.

Concerning this clone itself: Different DNA sequences within this sample yield the same CDR3. The V call is TRBV29-1, the J call TRBJ2-5, with D maybe TRBD1 (6 bases). The CDR3 has 12 residues. Trimming stripped 4 bases from V and 2 bases from J, with 8 bases between. Germline assignment: CDR1 SQVTM and CDR2 ANQGSEA. As DNA, the CDR3 is TGCAGCGTTGGTCAGGGGCAAGAGACCCAGTACTTC. Its translation is CSVGQGQETQYF.

This sequence joins TRBV2 and TRBJ2-5; 9 nucleotides agree with TRBD2. Unmatched junction bases numbered 4, after V lost 5 bases and J lost 3 bases. The CDR3 is 14 amino acids. The germline CDR1 and CDR2 sequences are SNHLY and FYNNEI. The CDR3 nucleotides read TGTGCCAGCAGTATTCTAGCGGGGAAAGAGACCCAGTACTTC. Protein sequence: CASSILAGKETQYF.

This chain connects TRBV2 to TRBJ1-3; possible D gene TRBD1, 5 bases. Germline V gene sequence: CDR1 SNHLY, CDR2 FYNNEI. CDR3 length equals 16 residues. The V end was cut by 2 bases, the J end by 5 bases, with 16 bases between. Here the CDR3 DNA reads TGTGCCAGCAGTGAATGGTTAGGAGGGGATAGAAACACCATATATTTT. Translation gives CASSEWLGGDRNTIYF.

This clone showed up just once. The V gene is TRBV5-1, the J gene TRBJ1-4; 8 bases map to TRBD1. Germline V lookup: CDR1 SGHRS, CDR2 YFSETQ. With V trimmed by 9 bases and J by 8 bases, 21 bases remained unmatched. The CDR3 consists of 17 residues. CDR3 sequence reads: CATPMRTGRVWEEKLFF. CDR3 bases: TGCGCCACCCCAATGAGGACAGGGCGTGTCTGGGAAGAAAAACTGTTTTTT. The whole variable domain, filled in from reference TRBV5-1 and TRBJ1-4, reads KAGVTQTPRYLIKTRGQQVTLSCSPISGHRSVSWYQQTPGQGLQFLFEYFSETQRNKGNFPGRFSGRQFSNSRSEMNVSTLELGDSALYLCATPMRTGRVWEEKLFFGSGTQLSVL.

This clone was seen ten or more times. This chain links TRBV7-2 with TRBJ2-7, with no clear D. The CDR3 has 13 amino acids. Germline lookup yields CDR1 SGHTA and CDR2 FQGNSA. The germline V and J ends were trimmed by 5 bases and 3 bases, with 11 bases remaining between them. The CDR3 sequence: CASSRSGNYEQYF. Written as DNA, the CDR3 is TGTGCCAGCAGCAGATCAGGCAACTACGAGCAGTACTTC.

CDR3 sequence reads: CAWRTGRSTEAFF. The CDR3 DNA sequence: TGTGCCTGGAGGACAGGGCGGAGCACTGAAGCTTTCTTT. The chain is built from TRBV30 and TRBJ1-1; 7 nucleotides line up with TRBD1. Germline loops: CDR1 GTSNPN, CDR2 SVGIG (reference sequence). The CDR3 length is 13 residues. Losses at the gene ends were 3 bases for V and 4 bases for J; bases not matched to a gene: 5.

The gene calls are TRBV5-1 and TRBJ1-1, with 7 nucleotides matching TRBD1. Germline trimming cut 2 bases from V and 2 bases from J; bases unmatched to any gene: 3. The CDR3 is 14 amino acids. The V gene's germline CDR1 is SGHRS and CDR2 YFSETQ. CDR3 sequence: CASSFGQVNTEAFF. The CDR3 DNA follows: TGCGCCAGCAGCTTCGGACAGGTTAACACTGAAGCTTTCTTT.

This clone occurred once. The chain uses TRBV19 and TRBJ2-7; D is possibly TRBD1 (5 bases). Between the trimmed V and J ends, which lost 3 bases and 6 bases, there was a span of 12 bases. Looked up from germline, CDR1 is LNHDA and CDR2 is SQIVND (reference sequence). This CDR3 is 13 amino acids long. DNA of the CDR3: TGTGCCAGTAGTATGGAAAGGGGTGTCGAGCAGTACTTC. Translated, it gives CASSMERGVEQYF.

V gene TRBV5-1 combines with J gene TRBJ1-5, with D perhaps matching TRBD1 (6 bases). Germline V CDR1 and CDR2: SGHRS, YFSETQ. Trimming took off 0 bases at V and 4 bases at J, with 8 bases between the two ends. The CDR3 length is 14 residues. The CDR3, as DNA: TGCGCCAGCAGCTTGGGGACAGAAAATCAGCCCCAGCATTTT. Protein product: CASSLGTENQPQHF.

The chain uses TRBV28 and TRBJ2-1; D perhaps matches TRBD1 (5 bases). Germline V lookup: CDR1 MDHEN, CDR2 SYDVKM. This CDR3 comprises 18 residues. Trimming removed 2 bases at V and 3 bases at J, with 20 bases between. The CDR3 bases are TGTGCCAGCAGTTTACCCACCACAAGCGTAGGGGTCTACAATGAGCAGTTCTTC. This encodes CASSLPTTSVGVYNEQFF.

The table lists this clone with a few counts. The chain joins TRBV6-6 to TRBJ1-5; D unresolved. The CDR3 has 17 amino acids. The V and J ends lost 5 bases and 0 bases respectively, with 17 bases between them. Germline V gene data show CDR1 as MNHNY and CDR2 as SVGAGI (reference sequence). The CDR3 is CASSHKFDGYSNQPQHF. CDR3 bases: TGTGCCAGCAGTCACAAATTCGACGGCTATAGCAATCAGCCCCAGCATTTT.

V gene TRBV3-1 (or the pseudogene TRBV3-2) combines with J gene TRBJ2-2; D remains ambiguous. Per the germline V gene, CDR1 is LGHDT and CDR2 is YNNKEL (reference sequence). The ends were cut back, 3 bases at V and 7 bases at J, with 6 bases in the middle. This CDR3 has 12 amino acids. CDR3 nucleotides: TGTGCCAGCAGCCACCTTATCGGGGAGCTGTTTTTT. This encodes CASSHLIGELFF.

The chain links TRBV4-1 to TRBJ1-1; D is ambiguous. The CDR3 consists of 13 residues. Germline V gene lookup returns CDR1 MGHRA and CDR2 YSYEKL. V lost 0 bases and J lost 8, with 10 bases in between. Here the CDR3 DNA reads TGCGCCAGCAGCCAAGAGGTCGGCGACGAAGCTTTCTTT. It is translated as CASSQEVGDEAFF.

This chain connects TRBV10-2 to TRBJ2-3, with D unresolved. This CDR3 comprises 14 residues. The germline V and J ends were trimmed by 4 bases and 1 base, with 9 bases remaining between them. Germline loops: CDR1 WSHSY, CDR2 SAAADI. CDR3 DNA: TGCGCCAGCAGTGTCACGGGCCGCACAGATACGCAGTATTTT. It yields the protein CASSVTGRTDTQYF.

This chain joins TRBV4-2 and TRBJ2-1, with D maybe TRBD2 (7 bases). From germline, CDR1 is LGHNA and CDR2 YNFKEQ. The CDR3 loop spans 16 amino acids. The germline V and J ends were trimmed by 0 bases and 6 bases, with 15 bases remaining between them. The DNA for the CDR3 is TGTGCCAGCAGCCAAGATGAGGGGGGGGCCAGCAATGAGCAGTTCTTC. Its protein is CASSQDEGGASNEQFF.

The rearrangement uses TRBV6-1 and TRBJ2-7; 13 bases are shared with TRBD2. The CDR3 is 16 amino acids. CDR1 is MNHNS, CDR2 SASEGT, per germline. V trimming: 1 base; J trimming: 5 bases; junction bases outside the gene matches: 5. The CDR3 bases are TGTGCCAGCAGTGAAGAACTAGCGGGAGGGCCGGACGAGCAGTACTTC. Amino acid sequence: CASSEELAGGPDEQYF.

This chain connects TRBV6-1 to TRBJ2-5; 7 positions agree with TRBD1. The DNA end is more similar to TRBJ2-7, so the J call may be wrong. The CDR3 extends over 15 amino acids. Germline V gene data show CDR1 as MNHNS and CDR2 as SASEGT. CDR3 in DNA: TGTGCCAGCAGTGAAGGTCCGGGACAGAGGACCGAGCAGTACTTC. The encoded protein is CASSEGPGQRTEQYF.

The chain has TRBV12-5 and TRBJ1-2; 7 bases align to TRBD1. V trimming: 5 bases; J trimming: 0 bases; junction bases outside the gene matches: 12. CDR3 length: 17 residues. Per germline, CDR1 LGHNT and CDR2 FRNRAP. The CDR3 protein is CASGQPYLGQSNYGYTF. In DNA, the CDR3 is TGTGCTAGTGGTCAGCCGTACCTGGGACAGTCTAACTATGGCTACACCTTC.

This clone was detected a few times. The V gene is TRBV19, the J gene TRBJ1-2; TRBD1 aligns across 7 bases. After removal of 6 bases from V and 4 bases from J, the junction contained 8 bases not matched to a gene. Per the germline V gene, CDR1 is LNHDA and CDR2 is SQIVND (reference sequence). The CDR3 spans 14 residues. CDR3 amino acids: CASSPEGAAYGYTF. The CDR3 region has the DNA TGTGCCAGTAGCCCGGAGGGGGCAGCCTATGGCTACACCTTC.

V is TRBV7-9 and J is TRBJ1-1; D is perhaps TRBD1 (5 bases). The CDR3 is made up of 17 amino acids. CDR1 is SEHNR and CDR2 is FQNEAQ in the germline V gene (reference sequence). V lost 4 bases, J lost 3 bases, and 21 bases lay in between. CDR3 in amino acids: CASSSRGMVRSHTEAFF. DNA of the CDR3: TGTGCCAGCAGCTCCCGGGGGATGGTTAGGAGTCACACTGAAGCTTTCTTT.

The gene calls are TRBV6-5 and TRBJ2-5, with 7 bases that match TRBD1. Per germline, CDR1 MNHEY and CDR2 SVGAGI. CDR3 length equals 13 residues. The J segment lost 5 bases and the V segment lost 7 bases, leaving 7 bases of the junction unmatched. In DNA, the CDR3 is TGTGCCAGCATGGGGACAGTCGAGGAGACCCAGTACTTC. This codes for CASMGTVEETQYF.

The J gene is TRBJ1-2, the V gene TRBV6-5; 7 bases are shared with TRBD1. This CDR3 has 13 residues. Germline assignment: CDR1 MNHEY and CDR2 SVGAGI. V was clipped by 6 bases and J by 7 bases; unmatched bases: 8. The CDR3 protein is CASRLDRVSGYTF. The CDR3 DNA is TGTGCCAGCAGGCTCGACAGGGTATCTGGCTACACCTTC.

The V and J genes are TRBV3-1 (or the pseudogene TRBV3-2) and TRBJ2-2; maybe TRBD2 (6 bases). Trimming took 4 bases from V and 6 from J, leaving 12 bases between them. From germline, CDR1 is LGHDT and CDR2 YNNKEL (reference sequence). This CDR3 is built from 14 residues. CDR3 in amino acids: CASSRGREAGELFF. The CDR3 DNA reads as TGTGCCAGCAGCCGCGGCAGGGAGGCCGGGGAGCTGTTTTTT.

In its sample, this clone was seen once. The rearrangement links TRBV2 to TRBJ2-1, with TRBD2 matching 8 bases. Germline V gives CDR1 SNHLY, CDR2 FYNNEI. The CDR3 is 18 amino acids. V lost 6 bases to trimming and J lost 3 bases; unmatched junction nucleotides: 16. This CDR3 reads CASRSGLVGAADYNEQFF. CDR3 nucleotide sequence: TGTGCCAGCAGATCGGGACTAGTGGGGGCCGCAGACTACAATGAGCAGTTCTTC.